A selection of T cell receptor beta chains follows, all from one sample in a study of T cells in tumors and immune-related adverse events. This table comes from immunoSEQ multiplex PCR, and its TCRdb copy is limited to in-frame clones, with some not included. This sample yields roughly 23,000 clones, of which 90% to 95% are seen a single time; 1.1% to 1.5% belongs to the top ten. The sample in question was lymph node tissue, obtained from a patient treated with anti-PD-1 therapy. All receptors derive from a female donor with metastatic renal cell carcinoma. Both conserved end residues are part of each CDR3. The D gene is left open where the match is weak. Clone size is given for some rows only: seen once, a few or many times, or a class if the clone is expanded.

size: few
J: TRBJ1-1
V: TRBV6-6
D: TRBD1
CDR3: CASSRRDRRDTEAFF
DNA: TGTGCCAGCAGTCGCCGGGACAGGAGGGACACTGAAGCTTTCTTT

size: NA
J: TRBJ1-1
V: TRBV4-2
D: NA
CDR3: CASSQVWGTLNTEAFF
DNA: TGTGCCAGCAGCCAAGTTTGGGGGACCTTGAACACTGAAGCTTTCTTT

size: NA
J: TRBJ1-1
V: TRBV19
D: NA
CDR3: CASRPDSPNTEAFF
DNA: TGTGCCAGTAGACCCGACAGCCCGAACACTGAAGCTTTCTTT

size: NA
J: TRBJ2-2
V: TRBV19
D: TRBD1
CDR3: CASSPRDRGWTGELFF
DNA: TGTGCCAGTAGTCCCCGGGACAGGGGATGGACCGGGGAGCTGTTTTTT

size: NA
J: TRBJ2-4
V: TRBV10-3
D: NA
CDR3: CAISASAKNIQYF
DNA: TGTGCCATCAGTGCTAGCGCCAAAAACATTCAGTACTTC

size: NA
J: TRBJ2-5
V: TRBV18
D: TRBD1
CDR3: CASSPGTGDGTQYF
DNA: TGTGCCAGCTCACCGGGGACAGGGGATGGGACCCAGTACTTC

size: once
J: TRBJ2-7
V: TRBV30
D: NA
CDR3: CAQGGIDYEQYF
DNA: TGTGCCCAGGGCGGGATAGACTACGAGCAGTACTTC

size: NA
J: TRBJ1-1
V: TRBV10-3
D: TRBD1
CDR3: CVIRTGRGNTEAFF
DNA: TGTGTCATCAGGACAGGGCGGGGGAACACTGAAGCTTTCTTT

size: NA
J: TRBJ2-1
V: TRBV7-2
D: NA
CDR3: CASSVPGLSQNEQFF
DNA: TGTGCCAGCAGCGTACCGGGCCTAAGCCAAAATGAGCAGTTCTTC

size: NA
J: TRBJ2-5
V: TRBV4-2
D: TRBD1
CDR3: CASSHSGQRIQETQYF
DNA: TGTGCCAGCAGCCATTCGGGACAGAGGATACAAGAGACCCAGTACTTC

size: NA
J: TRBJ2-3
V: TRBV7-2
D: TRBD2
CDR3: CASSLRGGLTDTQYF
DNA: TGTGCCAGCAGCTTGCGGGGGGGCCTCACAGATACGCAGTATTTT

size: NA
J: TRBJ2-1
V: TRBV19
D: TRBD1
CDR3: CASSTLRQGAGDEQFF
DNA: TGTGCCAGTAGTACCCTAAGACAGGGGGCGGGCGATGAGCAGTTCTTC

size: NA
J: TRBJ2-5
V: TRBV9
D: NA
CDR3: CASSVKGGRETQYF
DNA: TGTGCCAGCAGCGTGAAAGGGGGGCGGGAGACCCAGTACTTC

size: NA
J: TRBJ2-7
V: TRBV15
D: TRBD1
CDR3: CATKTGGEQYF
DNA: TGTGCCACCAAAACAGGGGGAGAGCAGTACTTC

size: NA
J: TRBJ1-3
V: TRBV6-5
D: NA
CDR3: CASRSSGNTIYF
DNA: TGTGCCAGCAGGAGCTCTGGAAACACCATATATTTT

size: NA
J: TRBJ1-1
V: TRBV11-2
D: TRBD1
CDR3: CASSSPGQGGVAFF
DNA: TGTGCCAGCAGCTCTCCGGGACAGGGAGGCGTCGCTTTCTTT

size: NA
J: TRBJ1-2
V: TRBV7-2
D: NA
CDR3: CASLGVRNYGYTF
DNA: TGTGCCAGCCTGGGGGTCAGAAACTATGGCTACACCTTC

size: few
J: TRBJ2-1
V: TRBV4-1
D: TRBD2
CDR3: CASSPTSGGANNEQFF
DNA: TGCGCCAGCAGTCCGACTAGCGGGGGGGCAAACAATGAGCAGTTCTTC

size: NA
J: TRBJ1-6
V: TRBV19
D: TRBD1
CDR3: CASSPSTGARDSPLHF
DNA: TGTGCCAGTAGCCCCTCAACAGGGGCCCGTGATTCACCCCTCCACTTT

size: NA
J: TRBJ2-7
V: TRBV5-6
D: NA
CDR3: CASRPGRNYEQYF
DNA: TGTGCCAGCAGGCCGGGTCGGAACTACGAGCAGTACTTC

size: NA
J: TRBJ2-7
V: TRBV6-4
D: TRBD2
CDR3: CASSGTSGTSF
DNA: TGTGCCAGCAGTGGGACTAGCGGGACCTCTTTC

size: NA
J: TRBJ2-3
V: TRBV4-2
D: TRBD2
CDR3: CASSQEAGGSDTQYF
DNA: TGTGCCAGCAGCCAAGAAGCGGGGGGCTCAGATACGCAGTATTTT

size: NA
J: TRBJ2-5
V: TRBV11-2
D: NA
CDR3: CASSLGGTGATLQETQYF
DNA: TGTGCCAGCAGCTTAGGTGGGACCGGGGCTACTCTCCAAGAGACCCAGTACTTC

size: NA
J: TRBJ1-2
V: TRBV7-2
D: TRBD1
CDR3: CASTFGGQGYGYTF
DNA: TGTGCCAGCACCTTTGGAGGACAGGGATATGGCTACACCTTC

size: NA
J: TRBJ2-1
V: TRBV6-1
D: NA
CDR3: CASSGGPHLRNEQFF
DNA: TGTGCCAGCAGTGGGGGACCTCACCTCCGGAATGAGCAGTTCTTC

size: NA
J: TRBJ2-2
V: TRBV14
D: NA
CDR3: CASSQRTTAGELFF
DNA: TGTGCCAGCAGCCAAAGGACGACAGCCGGGGAGCTGTTTTTT

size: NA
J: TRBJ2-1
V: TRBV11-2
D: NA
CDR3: CASSPLVGLGFNEQFF
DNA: TGTGCCAGCAGCCCGCTAGTGGGGTTGGGGTTCAATGAGCAGTTCTTC

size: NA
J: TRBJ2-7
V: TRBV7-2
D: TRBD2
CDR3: CASSLTPSGAYEQYF
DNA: TGTGCCAGCAGCTTGACGCCTAGCGGTGCCTACGAGCAGTACTTC

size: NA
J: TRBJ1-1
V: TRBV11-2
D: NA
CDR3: CASSFSENTEAFF
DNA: TGTGCCAGCAGCTTCTCAGAGAACACTGAAGCTTTCTTT

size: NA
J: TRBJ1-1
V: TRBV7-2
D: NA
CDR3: CASSLPGGRTEAFF
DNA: TGTGCCAGCAGCTTACCGGGTGGTCGGACTGAAGCTTTCTTT

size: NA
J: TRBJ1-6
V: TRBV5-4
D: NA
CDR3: CASSSRTDNSPLHF
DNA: TGTGCCAGCAGCTCTCGGACAGATAATTCACCCCTCCACTTT

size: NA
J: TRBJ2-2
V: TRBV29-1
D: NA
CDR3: CSVGLSSTGELFF
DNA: TGCAGCGTTGGCCTGTCGTCCACCGGGGAGCTGTTTTTT

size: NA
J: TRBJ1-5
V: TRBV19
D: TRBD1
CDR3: CASSTGQLNQPQHF
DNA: TGTGCCAGTAGTACGGGACAGCTCAATCAGCCCCAGCATTTT

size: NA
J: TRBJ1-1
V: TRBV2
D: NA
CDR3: CASRLNREYTEAFF
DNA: TGTGCCAGCAGGTTAAACAGGGAATACACTGAAGCTTTCTTT

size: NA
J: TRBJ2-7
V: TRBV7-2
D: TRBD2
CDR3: CASSLTSGRYAEQYF
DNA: TGTGCCAGCAGCCTGACTAGCGGGAGATACGCCGAGCAGTACTTC

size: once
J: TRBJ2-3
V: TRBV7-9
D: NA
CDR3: CASSTGGAGTDTQYF
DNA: TGTGCCAGCAGCACTGGGGGGGCGGGCACAGATACGCAGTATTTT

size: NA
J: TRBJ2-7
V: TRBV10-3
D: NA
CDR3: CAINSGSSYEQYF
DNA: TGTGCCATCAACTCGGGGAGTTCCTACGAGCAGTACTTC

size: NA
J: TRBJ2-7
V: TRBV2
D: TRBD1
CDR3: CASRGTSGGFSSHVSYEQYF
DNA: TGTGCCAGCAGGGGCACCTCAGGGGGCTTCTCTTCGCATGTCTCGTACGAGCAGTACTTC

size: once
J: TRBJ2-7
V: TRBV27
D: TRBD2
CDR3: CASSLRPLVAGASYEQYF
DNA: TGTGCCAGCAGTTTAAGGCCCCTGGTAGCGGGAGCCTCCTACGAGCAGTACTTC

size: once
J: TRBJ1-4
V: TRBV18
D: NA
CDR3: CASSPSVGAGEKLFF
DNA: TGTGCCAGCTCACCAAGCGTAGGGGCCGGTGAAAAACTGTTTTTT

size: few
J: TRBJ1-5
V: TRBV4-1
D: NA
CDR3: CASSPLEVTNQPQHF
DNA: TGCGCCAGCAGCCCCTTGGAAGTAACCAATCAGCCCCAGCATTTT

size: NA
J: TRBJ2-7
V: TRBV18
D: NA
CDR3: CASSPPGGYEQYF
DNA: TGTGCCAGCTCACCACCAGGGGGGTACGAGCAGTACTTC

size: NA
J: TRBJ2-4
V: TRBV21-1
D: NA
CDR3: CASSKALSRLARQNIQYF
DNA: TGTGCCAGCAGCAAAGCGCTTTCGAGACTAGCGAGGCAAAACATTCAGTACTTC

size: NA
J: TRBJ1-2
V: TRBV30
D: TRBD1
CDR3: CAWSISGQGAGYTF
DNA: TGTGCCTGGAGTATCTCCGGACAGGGGGCCGGCTACACCTTC

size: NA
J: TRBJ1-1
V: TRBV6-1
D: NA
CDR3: CASSIQESMNTEAFF
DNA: TGTGCCAGCAGTATACAGGAATCAATGAACACTGAAGCTTTCTTT

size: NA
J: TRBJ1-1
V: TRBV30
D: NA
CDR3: CAWSVLMNTEAFF
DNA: TGTGCCTGGAGTGTACTGATGAACACTGAAGCTTTCTTT

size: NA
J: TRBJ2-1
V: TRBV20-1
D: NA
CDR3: CSARDRGEQFF
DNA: TGCAGTGCTAGAGATCGGGGTGAGCAGTTCTTC

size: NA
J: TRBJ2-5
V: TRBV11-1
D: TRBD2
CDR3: CASSAGLAGGGQETQYF
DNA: TGTGCCAGCAGCGCTGGACTAGCGGGAGGGGGCCAAGAGACCCAGTACTTC

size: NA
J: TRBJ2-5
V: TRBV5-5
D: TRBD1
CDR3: CASSLGRGETQYF
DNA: TGTGCCAGCAGCTTGGGCAGGGGGGAGACCCAGTACTTC

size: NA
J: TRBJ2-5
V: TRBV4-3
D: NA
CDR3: CASSPESLGGRETQYF
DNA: TGCGCCAGCAGCCCCGAGTCGCTGGGGGGCCGGGAGACCCAGTACTTC

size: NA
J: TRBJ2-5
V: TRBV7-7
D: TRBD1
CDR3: CASSRDQGALETQYF
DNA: TGTGCCAGCAGCCGGGACCAGGGGGCCCTGGAGACCCAGTACTTC

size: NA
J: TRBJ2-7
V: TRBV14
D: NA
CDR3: CASSQRNRRDEQYF
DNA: TGTGCCAGCAGCCAAAGGAACCGTAGAGACGAGCAGTACTTC

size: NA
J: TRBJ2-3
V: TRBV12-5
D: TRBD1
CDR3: CASGPPQQGATDTQYF
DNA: TGTGCTAGTGGACCACCTCAACAGGGGGCAACAGATACGCAGTATTTT

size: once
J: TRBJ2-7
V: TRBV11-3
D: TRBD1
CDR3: CASSKLTGGYEQYF
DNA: TGTGCCAGCAGCAAACTGACAGGGGGCTACGAGCAGTACTTC

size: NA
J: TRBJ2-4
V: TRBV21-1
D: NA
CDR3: CASSKKLAGKAKNIQYF
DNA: TGTGCCAGCAGCAAAAAACTAGCGGGGAAAGCCAAAAACATTCAGTACTTC